The sample holds many counts of the clone carrying this T cell receptor (beta chain). Antigen: not known. CDR1 is SEHNR, CDR2 FQNEAQ, per germline (reference sequence). J gave up 5 bases and V 7 bases, and 5 bases lay outside the gene matches. This CDR3 is built from 14 residues. This specimen belongs to a study of T cells in Graves' hyperthyroidism and ophthalmopathy. For the study at large: Initial diagnosis, before any treatment, was when peripheral blood was collected. Whole-study findings and limits: From stable hyperthyroidism, ophthalmopathy was separated by a 13 V-J model.

Regions amplified from RNA transcripts were the TCR beta CDR3 regions. First-round RT-PCR targeting the TCR CDR3 was performed with the HTBI primer set. In TCRdb, the multiplex PCR reads were re-called with MiXCR into one record per CDR3 protein. The profile covers 400,000 to 500,000 distinct CDR3 sequences, with approximately 14% appearing a single time and 4% to 6.5% taken by the ten largest. This clonotype was obtained from a woman between 18 and 29 years old with Graves' hyperthyroidism. Sequencing was done on a sample of blood. The rearrangement uses TRBV7-9 and TRBJ2-2, with 9 nucleotides matching TRBD2. The CDR3 is CASNLSGRTGELFF. In nucleotides, the CDR3 is TGTGCCAGCAACTTGAGCGGGAGGACCGGGGAGCTGTTTTTT. The whole variable domain, filled in from reference TRBV7-9 and TRBJ2-2, reads DTGVSQNPRHKITKRGQNVTFRCDPISEHNRLYWYRQTLGQGPEFLTYFQNEAQLEKSRLLSDRFSAERPKGSFSTLEIQRTEQGDSAMYLCASNLSGRTGELFFGEGSRLTVL.